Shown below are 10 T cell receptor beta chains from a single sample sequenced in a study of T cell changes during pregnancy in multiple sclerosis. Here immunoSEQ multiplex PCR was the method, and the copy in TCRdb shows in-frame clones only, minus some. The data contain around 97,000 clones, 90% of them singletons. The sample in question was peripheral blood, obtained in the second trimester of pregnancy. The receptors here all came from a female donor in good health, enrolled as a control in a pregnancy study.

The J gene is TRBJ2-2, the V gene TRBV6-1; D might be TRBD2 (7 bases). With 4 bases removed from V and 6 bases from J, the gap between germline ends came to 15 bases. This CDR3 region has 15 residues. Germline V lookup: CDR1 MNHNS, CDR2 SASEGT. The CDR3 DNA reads TGTGCCAGCAGTGCAAGGAGGGAGGGGGCCGGGGAGCTGTTTTTT. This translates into CASSARREGAGELFF.

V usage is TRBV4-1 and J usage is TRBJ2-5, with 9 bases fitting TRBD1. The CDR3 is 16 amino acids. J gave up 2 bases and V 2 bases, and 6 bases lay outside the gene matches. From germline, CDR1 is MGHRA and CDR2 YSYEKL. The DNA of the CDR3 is TGCGCCAGCAGCCAAATTCCGGGACAGGGACAAGAGACCCAGTACTTC. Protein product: CASSQIPGQGQETQYF.

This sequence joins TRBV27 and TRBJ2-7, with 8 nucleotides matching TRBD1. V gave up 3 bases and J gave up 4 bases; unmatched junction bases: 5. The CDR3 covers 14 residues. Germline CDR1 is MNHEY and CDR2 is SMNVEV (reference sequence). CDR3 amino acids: CASSFRDRRYEQYF. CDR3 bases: TGTGCCAGCAGTTTCCGGGACAGGAGGTACGAGCAGTACTTC.

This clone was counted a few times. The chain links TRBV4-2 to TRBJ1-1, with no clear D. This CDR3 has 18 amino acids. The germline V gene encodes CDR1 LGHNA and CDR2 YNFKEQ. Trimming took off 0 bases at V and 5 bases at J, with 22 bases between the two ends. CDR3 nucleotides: TGTGCCAGCAGCCAAGACGAAGGAAGGATGGAGTTGGGTACTGAAGCTTTCTTT. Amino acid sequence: CASSQDEGRMELGTEAFF.

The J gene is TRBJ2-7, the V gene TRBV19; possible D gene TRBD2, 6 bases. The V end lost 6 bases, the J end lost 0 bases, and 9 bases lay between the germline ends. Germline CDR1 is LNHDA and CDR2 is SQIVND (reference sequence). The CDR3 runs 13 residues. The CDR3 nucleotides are TGTGCCAGTAGGCTGGAGGGCTCCTACGAGCAGTACTTC. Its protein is CASRLEGSYEQYF.

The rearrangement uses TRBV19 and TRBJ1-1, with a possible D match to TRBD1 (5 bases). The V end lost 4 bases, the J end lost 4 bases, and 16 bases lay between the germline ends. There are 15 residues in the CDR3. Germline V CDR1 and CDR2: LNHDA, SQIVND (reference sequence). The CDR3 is CASSSNARRGTEAFF. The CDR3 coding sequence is TGTGCCAGTAGTAGCAATGCAAGGAGGGGCACTGAAGCTTTCTTT.

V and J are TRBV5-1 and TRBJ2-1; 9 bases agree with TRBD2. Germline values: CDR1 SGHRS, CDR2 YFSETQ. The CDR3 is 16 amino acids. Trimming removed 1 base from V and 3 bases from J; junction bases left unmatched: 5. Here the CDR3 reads CASSLRASGVYNEQFF. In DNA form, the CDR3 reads TGCGCCAGCAGCTTGAGGGCTAGCGGGGTCTACAATGAGCAGTTCTTC.

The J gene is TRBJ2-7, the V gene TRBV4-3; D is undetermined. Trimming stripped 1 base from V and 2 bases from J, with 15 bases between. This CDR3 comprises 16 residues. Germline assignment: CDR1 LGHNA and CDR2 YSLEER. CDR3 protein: CASSQAPSAIAYEQYF. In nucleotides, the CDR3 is TGCGCCAGCAGCCAAGCGCCCAGCGCAATTGCCTACGAGCAGTACTTC.

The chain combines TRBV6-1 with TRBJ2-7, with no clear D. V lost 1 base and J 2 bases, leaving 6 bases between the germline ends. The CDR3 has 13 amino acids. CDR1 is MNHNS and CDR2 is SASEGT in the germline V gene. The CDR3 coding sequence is TGTGCCAGCAGTGAAGGGCCAACCTACGAGCAGTACTTC. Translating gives CASSEGPTYEQYF.

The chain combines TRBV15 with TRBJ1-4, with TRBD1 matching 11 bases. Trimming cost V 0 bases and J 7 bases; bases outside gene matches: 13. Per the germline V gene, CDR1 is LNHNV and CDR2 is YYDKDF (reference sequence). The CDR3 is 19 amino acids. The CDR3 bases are TGTGCCACCAGCAGAGATAGGCGCGGACAGGGGGCGCGCGGTGAAAAACTGTTTTTT. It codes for CATSRDRRGQGARGEKLFF.